This T cell receptor beta chain was sequenced for a study of CD8 T cells in Susac syndrome. RNA was extracted with the RNeasy kit, and a quantity of about 0.45 to 1 ug was reverse transcribed using random hexamers. It was immunoSEQ multiplex PCR that amplified TCR beta CDR3 across 54 Vbeta and 13 Jbeta. TCRdb ran MiXCR on the immunoSEQ multiplex PCR reads and lists one entry per CDR3 protein. The sample consists of about 120,000 distinct CDR3 sequences, approximately 94% of them appearing once. The authors sequenced TCR beta from blood CD8+ and CD4+ T cells. Germline lookup yields CDR1 SGHTA and CDR2 FQGNSA. CDR3 size: 15 residues. V gave up 5 bases and J gave up 1 base, with 14 bases separating them. Study-wide results and caveats: It was acknowledged in the study that the number of individuals who were included in its TCR sequencing and HLA analysis was relatively small.

With regard to this clonotype: Its antigen is unidentified.

This receptor was obtained from a human donor with multiple sclerosis. The V and J genes are TRBV7-2 and TRBJ2-5; the D call may be TRBD1 or TRBD2 (6 bases each). The sequenced material came from CD4+ T cells from PBMCs. The CDR3 here is CASSRGWGPQETQYF. The DNA of the CDR3 is TGTGCCAGCAGCCGGGGGTGGGGGCCCCAAGAGACCCAGTACTTC.